These T cell receptor beta chains were read from a single sample in a study of cytomegalovirus exposure and HLA in healthy donors. The repertoire was sequenced with immunoSEQ multiplex PCR; TCRdb's copy has only in-frame clones and lacks some. The sample lists 150,000 to 200,000 clones; about 81% were seen once. The sequencing input was PBMCs. Receptor source: a woman aged 25 to 39 in good health and CMV-seronegative. CDR3s include the opening cysteine and the closing phenylalanine or tryptophan. A D gene is named only where the DNA matches it firmly. Some rows have no size entry. The others give once, few or many, or a class for an expanded clone.

size	D	J	V	CDR3	DNA
-	TRBD2	TRBJ2-2	TRBV6-1	CASSEEEKRGTGELFF	TGTGCCAGCAGTGAAGAGGAGAAGCGGGGCACCGGGGAGCTGTTTTTT
-	TRBD2	TRBJ2-7	TRBV29-1	CSVGLASYEQYF	TGCAGCGTTGGACTAGCGTCCTACGAGCAGTACTTC
-	TRBD1	TRBJ1-2	TRBV18	CASSPDRGMGYGYTF	TGTGCCAGCTCACCCGACAGGGGGATGGGCTATGGCTACACCTTC
-	TRBD2	TRBJ2-5	TRBV5-1	CASSLGVAGVEETQYF	TGCGCCAGCAGCTTGGGCGTAGCGGGGGTGGAGGAGACCCAGTACTTC
once	-	TRBJ2-6	TRBV29-1	CRILRTNRANVLTF	TGCAGAATCCTTCGGACAAACAGGGCCAACGTCCTGACTTTC
-	TRBD2	TRBJ2-1	TRBV19	CASSIGVGTSQFF	TGTGCCAGTAGTATAGGGGTGGGGACTAGCCAGTTCTTC
-	TRBD1	TRBJ1-5	TRBV5-6	CASSRYTGQGTAQHF	TGTGCCAGCAGCCGATATACGGGACAGGGTACGGCCCAGCATTTT
once	-	TRBJ1-1	TRBV5-1	CASSLAENTEAFF	TGCGCCAGCAGCTTAGCGGAGAACACTGAAGCTTTCTTT
-	TRBD2	TRBJ2-5	TRBV5-1	CASSPPSGQETQYF	TGCGCCAGCAGCCCGCCTAGCGGACAAGAGACCCAGTACTTC
once	TRBD1	TRBJ2-7	TRBV18	CASSPTGVNEQYF	TGTGCCAGCTCACCGACAGGGGTAAACGAGCAGTACTTC
-	-	TRBJ1-1	TRBV27	CASSLLDGAGAEAFF	TGTGCCAGCAGTTTGTTGGACGGAGCAGGGGCTGAAGCTTTCTTT
-	-	TRBJ2-3	TRBV19	CASSITLHTDTQYF	TGTGCCAGTAGTATAACACTACACACAGATACGCAGTATTTT
few	-	TRBJ1-2	TRBV7-9	CASSLGGDYGYTF	TGTGCCAGCAGCTTGGGGGGAGACTATGGCTACACCTTC
few	TRBD1	TRBJ1-2	TRBV6-6	CASSYGNRGSGGYTF	TGTGCCAGCAGTTATGGAAACAGGGGGTCAGGTGGCTACACCTTC
-	-	TRBJ1-5	TRBV18	CASSPGQSRLMQPQHF	TGTGCCAGCTCACCCGGACAATCGCGGTTGATGCAGCCCCAGCATTTT
few	TRBD2	TRBJ2-1	TRBV7-3	CASSPRGGVHEQFF	TGTGCCAGCAGCCCCCGGGGGGGAGTACATGAGCAGTTCTTC
-	-	TRBJ1-6	TRBV7-8	CASSLAPTGNNSPLHF	TGTGCCAGCAGCTTAGCGCCTACAGGGAACAATTCACCCCTCCACTTT
once	TRBD1	TRBJ1-4	TRBV18	CASSHDRVVEKLFF	TGTGCCAGCTCACACGACAGGGTAGTCGAAAAACTGTTTTTT
-	TRBD1	TRBJ2-2	TRBV5-1	CASSSDREINTGELFF	TGCGCCAGCAGCTCAGACAGGGAGATAAACACCGGGGAGCTGTTTTTT
-	-	TRBJ1-1	TRBV5-4	CASGFGQLGTEAFF	TGTGCCAGCGGATTCGGACAATTGGGGACTGAAGCTTTCTTT
-	TRBD1	TRBJ1-6	TRBV14	CASSPSRTGVSYNSPLHF	TGTGCCAGCAGCCCCAGCCGGACAGGGGTTTCCTATAATTCACCCCTCCACTTT
-	TRBD1	TRBJ1-6	TRBV6-5	CASSPGQGRSPLHF	TGTGCCAGCAGTCCCGGACAGGGGAGATCACCCCTCCACTTT
-	-	TRBJ1-4	TRBV30	CAWTGRANEKLFF	TGTGCCTGGACGGGCAGGGCGAATGAAAAACTGTTTTTT
-	-	TRBJ1-1	TRBV5-4	CASSLTPWSEAFF	TGTGCCAGCAGCTTAACCCCCTGGAGTGAAGCTTTCTTT
-	TRBD1	TRBJ2-5	TRBV5-1	CASSLSTGLQETQYF	TGCGCCAGCAGCTTGTCGACAGGGCTTCAAGAGACCCAGTACTTC
-	-	TRBJ1-5	TRBV9	CASSVSYSQPQHF	TGTGCCAGCAGCGTATCGTACTCTCAGCCCCAGCATTTT
-	-	TRBJ2-1	TRBV27	CATSLDYSSYNEQFF	TGTGCCACCTCCTTGGACTACAGCTCCTACAATGAGCAGTTCTTC
once	TRBD1	TRBJ2-1	TRBV19	CATSLRGTGRNEQFF	TGTGCCACCTCCCTTAGAGGGACAGGGAGGAATGAGCAGTTCTTC
many	-	TRBJ2-5	TRBV19	CASSIDHASMATQYF	TGTGCCAGTAGTATAGATCACGCATCGATGGCGACCCAGTACTTC
-	-	TRBJ2-3	TRBV30	CAWSRRERDTQYF	TGTGCCTGGAGTCGGAGGGAGAGGGATACGCAGTATTTT
-	-	TRBJ2-4	TRBV19	CASKARQGLSPAKNIQYF	TGTGCCAGTAAGGCCCGGCAGGGGCTGTCTCCGGCCAAAAACATTCAGTACTTC
-	-	TRBJ2-1	TRBV27	CASSPQGKKSRFF	TGTGCCAGCAGTCCGCAGGGGAAGAAATCCCGGTTCTTC
-	TRBD2	TRBJ2-5	TRBV9	CASSVGLAGVETQYF	TGTGCCAGCAGCGTGGGACTAGCGGGAGTAGAGACCCAGTACTTC
-	TRBD2	TRBJ2-7	TRBV27	CASSFSGAYEQYF	TGTGCCAGCAGTTTCAGCGGGGCCTACGAGCAGTACTTC
-	-	TRBJ2-7	TRBV5-1	CASSPDSSYEQYF	TGCGCCAGCAGTCCAGACAGCTCCTACGAGCAGTACTTC
-	-	TRBJ2-1	TRBV30	CAWIGSSYNEQFF	TGTGCCTGGATTGGGAGCTCCTACAATGAGCAGTTCTTC
-	TRBD1	TRBJ1-1	TRBV6-5	CASSYSATGGRRAFF	TGTGCCAGCAGTTACTCCGCAACAGGGGGCCGGCGGGCTTTCTTT
-	-	TRBJ2-3	TRBV11-3	CASSLGAYTQYF	TGTGCCAGCAGCTTAGGGGCTTATACGCAGTATTTT
-	-	TRBJ1-2	TRBV6-1	CASSARVGYGYTF	TGTGCCAGCAGTGCCAGGGTAGGGTATGGCTACACCTTC
-	-	TRBJ1-1	TRBV30	CAWEPLGASWNTEAFF	TGTGCCTGGGAACCCCTGGGGGCTTCATGGAACACTGAAGCTTTCTTT
-	-	TRBJ1-2	TRBV4-2	CASSQETPGGYTF	TGTGCCAGCAGCCAAGAAACCCCGGGGGGCTACACCTTC
-	TRBD2	TRBJ2-1	TRBV5-1	CASSSTSGGPNEQFF	TGCGCCAGCAGCTCAACTAGCGGGGGGCCCAATGAGCAGTTCTTC
-	-	TRBJ1-2	TRBV5-4	CASSLGAGYRDGYTF	TGTGCCAGCAGCTTGGGAGCAGGATACCGCGATGGCTACACCTTC
-	-	TRBJ1-3	TRBV19	CASKSYSLEDTIYF	TGTGCCAGTAAATCCTACTCACTGGAGGACACCATATATTTT
-	-	TRBJ1-1	TRBV21-1	CASSKDNPGGIITEAFF	TGTGCCAGCAGCAAGGATAATCCAGGGGGAATCATCACTGAAGCTTTCTTT
-	TRBD1	TRBJ1-6	TRBV27	CASRLNSGTGVSPLHF	TGTGCCAGCAGACTCAACTCCGGGACAGGGGTATCACCCCTCCACTTT
-	-	TRBJ1-2	TRBV7-9	CASSKQRGQGHGYTF	TGTGCCAGCAGCAAGCAAAGGGGCCAGGGGCATGGCTACACCTTC
-	-	TRBJ2-5	TRBV5-1	CASSIGSGQETQYF	TGCGCCAGCAGTATCGGTTCTGGTCAAGAGACCCAGTACTTC
-	TRBD1	TRBJ1-2	TRBV20-1	CSSQGAHGYTF	TGCAGCTCGCAGGGGGCGCATGGCTACACCTTC
-	-	TRBJ2-5	TRBV7-9	CASSASSSQTQYF	TGTGCCAGCAGTGCGTCGTCTTCACAGACCCAGTACTTC